This is a list of T cell receptor beta chains from one sample in a study of blood T cell repertoires in COVID-19. Profiling relied on immunoSEQ multiplex PCR, and the TCRdb table lists in-frame clones only, not all of them. The data show approximately 250,000 clones, 80% to 95% seen once. Specimen: PBMCs or T cells enriched from blood (not recorded which). These receptors all come from a man aged 40-55 years who had been exposed to COVID-19. Each CDR3 is given with its conserved first and last residue. A D gene is named only where the DNA matches it firmly. Not every row has a clone size; where given, it reads once, few, many or a size class.

TRBJ2-3 | TRBD1 | TRBV29-1 | few | CSVDFLSRQGTLRSTDTQYF | TGCAGCGTTGACTTTCTCTCGCGACAGGGGACCTTACGGAGCACAGATACGCAGTATTTT
TRBJ1-5 | NA | TRBV11-2 | NA | CASSAAFDQPQHF | TGTGCCAGCAGCGCCGCGTTTGATCAGCCCCAGCATTTT
TRBJ2-2 | NA | TRBV3-1/TRBV3-2 | NA | CASSQVEQGDEDGELFF | TGTGCCAGCAGCCAAGTTGAGCAGGGTGACGAGGACGGGGAGCTGTTTTTT
TRBJ1-1 | NA | TRBV3-1/TRBV3-2 | NA | CASSQLQMNTEAFF | TGTGCCAGCAGCCAATTACAGATGAACACTGAAGCTTTCTTT
TRBJ2-5 | TRBD1 | TRBV29-1 | once | CSVRTGETQYF | TGCAGCGTTCGGACAGGGGAGACCCAGTACTTC
TRBJ2-7 | NA | TRBV23-1 | NA | CASSQCLSGASYEQYF | TGCGCCAGCAGTCAATGCTTATCAGGGGCATCCTACGAGCAGTACTTC
TRBJ2-7 | TRBD1 | TRBV28 | NA | CASSDPGGSYEQYF | TGTGCCAGCAGTGACCCAGGGGGCTCCTACGAGCAGTACTTC
TRBJ2-2 | TRBD2 | TRBV28 | NA | CASSISGNSGELFF | TGTGCCAGCAGTATCAGCGGGAACTCCGGGGAGCTGTTTTTT
TRBJ2-2 | TRBD2 | TRBV30 | NA | CAWIRWEAGWNGELFF | TGTGCCTGGATCAGGTGGGAAGCGGGATGGAACGGGGAGCTGTTTTTT
TRBJ2-7 | NA | TRBV4-1 | NA | CASSLSGSPNEQYF | TGCGCCAGCAGCCTTAGCGGTTCCCCTAACGAGCAGTACTTC
TRBJ1-4 | NA | TRBV4-3 | NA | CASSQDGGTNEKLFF | TGCGCCAGCAGCCAAGATGGGGGCACTAATGAAAAACTGTTTTTT
TRBJ2-1 | NA | TRBV30 | NA | CAWSVLNEQFF | TGTGCCTGGAGTGTACTTAATGAGCAGTTCTTC
TRBJ2-4 | NA | TRBV19 | NA | CASSIEFRVPGTKNIQYF | TGTGCCAGTAGTATCGAATTTCGGGTTCCCGGTACCAAAAACATTCAGTACTTC
TRBJ1-1 | NA | TRBV30 | NA | CAWAAVNTEAFF | TGTGCCTGGGCCGCAGTCAACACTGAAGCTTTCTTT
TRBJ2-1 | NA | TRBV5-1 | NA | CASGQLDNEQFF | TGCGCCAGCGGACAGCTCGACAATGAGCAGTTCTTC
TRBJ1-5 | NA | TRBV28 | few | CASSFGNQPQHF | TGTGCCAGCAGTTTCGGCAATCAGCCCCAGCATTTT
TRBJ1-4 | TRBD1 | TRBV28 | NA | CASSLIHGTANEKLFF | TGTGCCAGCAGTTTAATCCACGGGACAGCTAATGAAAAACTGTTTTTT
TRBJ1-4 | NA | TRBV2 | NA | CASIVGERNEKLFF | TGTGCCAGCATTGTCGGGGAAAGGAATGAAAAACTGTTTTTT
TRBJ1-1 | NA | TRBV11-3 | NA | CASSPRDTWGTEAFF | TGTGCCAGCAGCCCTCGGGACACCTGGGGGACTGAAGCTTTCTTT
TRBJ1-1 | NA | TRBV6-4 | NA | CASSRTANTEAFF | TGTGCCAGCAGTAGGACAGCGAACACTGAAGCTTTCTTT
TRBJ2-1 | TRBD2 | TRBV15 | NA | CATSRGVAGGLDNEQFF | TGTGCCACCAGCAGGGGCGTGGCGGGAGGGCTAGACAATGAGCAGTTCTTC
TRBJ2-5 | TRBD1 | TRBV27 | once | CASSLRGGGETQYF | TGTGCCAGCAGTCTCCGAGGGGGCGGGGAGACCCAGTACTTC
TRBJ2-5 | TRBD1 | TRBV11-2 | NA | CASSRDRGRETQYF | TGTGCCAGCAGCCGGGACAGGGGGCGAGAGACCCAGTACTTC
TRBJ2-1 | TRBD2 | TRBV3-1/TRBV3-2 | NA | CASSRTSGGYNEQFF | TGTGCCAGCAGCCGGACTAGCGGAGGATACAATGAGCAGTTCTTC
TRBJ2-1 | NA | TRBV19 | few | CASSPTRSEQFF | TGTGCCAGTAGCCCGACTAGGAGTGAGCAGTTCTTC
TRBJ1-5 | TRBD1 | TRBV18 | NA | CASSPGTGNQPQHF | TGTGCCAGCTCACCTGGGACAGGCAATCAGCCCCAGCATTTT
TRBJ1-1 | TRBD1 | TRBV30 | NA | CAWSGTGGPGDTEAFF | TGTGCCTGGAGTGGGACAGGGGGCCCGGGAGACACTGAAGCTTTCTTT
TRBJ2-6 | TRBD1 | TRBV6-7 | NA | CASSYGQGGSGANVLTF | TGTGCCAGCAGTTACGGACAGGGAGGATCTGGGGCCAACGTCCTGACTTTC
TRBJ1-1 | TRBD1 | TRBV10-3 | NA | CATKEGTGNTEAFF | TGTGCCACCAAGGAGGGGACAGGGAACACTGAAGCTTTCTTT
TRBJ2-7 | TRBD1 | TRBV6-1 | NA | CASSESQGAYEQYF | TGTGCCAGCAGTGAGTCTCAGGGGGCCTACGAGCAGTACTTC
TRBJ2-3 | TRBD2 | TRBV5-1 | NA | CASSLAGRSTDTQYF | TGCGCCAGCAGCTTGGCCGGGAGGAGCACAGATACGCAGTATTTT
TRBJ2-1 | TRBD1 | TRBV6-4 | NA | CASKRTGGSNEQFF | TGTGCCAGCAAACGGACAGGGGGCTCAAATGAGCAGTTCTTC
TRBJ2-1 | TRBD2 | TRBV29-1 | NA | CSVVGLAGTKNEQFF | TGCAGCGTTGTGGGTCTAGCGGGAACGAAGAATGAGCAGTTCTTC
TRBJ1-2 | TRBD1 | TRBV6-1 | NA | CASSDPNRGHGYTF | TGTGCCAGCAGTGACCCAAATAGGGGGCATGGCTACACCTTC
TRBJ2-5 | NA | TRBV7-3 | NA | CASSLEVGYETQYF | TGTGCCAGCAGCTTAGAAGTGGGCTACGAGACCCAGTACTTC
TRBJ2-5 | TRBD1 | TRBV12-5 | NA | CASSPYSGTGQGKTQYF | TGTGCTAGTTCGCCGTACTCGGGGACAGGACAAGGAAAGACCCAGTACTTC
TRBJ1-2 | NA | TRBV19 | NA | CASSQSAMVYGYTF | TGTGCCAGTAGTCAGTCCGCCATGGTTTATGGCTACACCTTC